The 27 T cell receptor beta chains in this list originate from one sample, sequenced in a study of T cells in Graves' hyperthyroidism and ophthalmopathy. The TCR beta CDR3 regions underwent amplification using RNA transcripts as the source. HTBI primers were employed in a first-round RT-PCR of the TCR CDR3. MiXCR was run by TCRdb on the multiplex PCR reads, yielding one entry per CDR3 protein. The table records some 510,000 distinct CDR3 sequences, around 21% of them present only once. Sequencing used blood. These receptors all come from a man aged 18-30 years with Graves' hyperthyroidism.

This clonotype was detected ten times or more. V usage is TRBV12-3 or TRBV12-4 and J usage is TRBJ1-2; TRBD1 agrees at 7 bases. The CDR3 runs to 14 residues. The J segment lost 5 bases and the V segment lost 6 bases, leaving 9 bases of the junction unmatched. CDR3 protein: CASSSQGGWYGYTF. The CDR3 DNA sequence: TGTGCCAGCAGCTCCCAGGGGGGGTGGTATGGCTACACCTTC.

With respect to this clonotype: Sequence at one end of the junction differs from germline and may be a read error. This chain connects TRBV27 to TRBJ2-5; tentatively, D is TRBD1 (5 bases). This CDR3 is built from 15 residues. Germline V gene data show CDR1 as MNHEY and CDR2 as SMNVEV (reference sequence). The DNA for the CDR3 is TGTGCCAGCAGTTTTCAGGGATTCCCACAAGGGACCCAGTACTTC. Its protein product is CASSFQGFPQGTQYF.

This clonotype turned up a few times. It may be a read error: a sequence one base away is much more abundant. The chain joins TRBV30 to TRBJ1-5, with D tentatively TRBD1 (5 bases). From germline, CDR1 is GTSNPN and CDR2 SVGIG (reference sequence). Trimming took off 4 bases at V and 1 base at J, with 8 bases between the two ends. The CDR3 spans 13 residues. In DNA form, the CDR3 reads TGTGCCTGGACTAGGGACAGCAATCAGCCCCAGCATTTT. Translating gives CAWTRDSNQPQHF.

The sample holds many counts of this clonotype. The V gene is TRBV6-1, the J gene TRBJ2-7, with 8 bases that match TRBD2. Looked up from germline, CDR1 is MNHNS and CDR2 is SASEGT. The length of the CDR3 is 15 residues. J was trimmed by 1 base and V by 5 bases; bases with no gene match: 7. In DNA form, the CDR3 reads TGTGCCAGCAGTCTGGCGGGGGGCCTTTCCTACGAGCAGTACTTC. It translates to CASSLAGGLSYEQYF.

V gene TRBV6-4 combines with J gene TRBJ2-5, with unresolved D. Germline CDR1 and CDR2: MRHNA and SNTAGT. This CDR3 spans 16 amino acids. V was trimmed by 4 bases and J by 0 bases, leaving 15 bases between them. CDR3 DNA: TGTGCCAGCAGTGTTAGCTGGGCAGAAGACCAAGAGACCCAGTACTTC. Protein sequence: CASSVSWAEDQETQYF.

This chain connects TRBV20-1 to TRBJ1-2; TRBD1 matches at 9 bases. CDR1 is DFQATT, CDR2 SNEGSKA, per germline (reference sequence). The CDR3 covers 12 residues. The V segment lost 7 bases and the J segment 6 bases; nucleotides outside the gene matches: 6. The DNA for the CDR3 is TGCAGTGGGACGGGACAGGGAGATGGCTACACCTTC. This translates into CSGTGQGDGYTF.

This clonotype was seen many times. The chain joins TRBV7-2 to TRBJ1-1; perhaps TRBD1 as D (5 bases). This CDR3 has 14 residues. V shed 3 bases and J shed 3 bases, with 11 bases lying between them. The germline V gene encodes CDR1 SGHTA and CDR2 FQGNSA. For the CDR3, the DNA is TGTGCCAGCAGCTTCCACCGGGGGGACACTGAAGCTTTCTTT. It yields the protein CASSFHRGDTEAFF.

The chain combines TRBV4-1 with TRBJ1-2, with D unclear. Germline V CDR1 and CDR2: MGHRA, YSYEKL. The CDR3 totals 14 residues. V lost 0 bases and J lost 4, with 9 bases in between. CDR3 residues: CASSQDRQIYGYTF. The CDR3 region has the DNA TGCGCCAGCAGCCAAGATCGCCAGATCTATGGCTACACCTTC.

J is TRBJ2-6 and V is TRBV7-2, with unresolved D. Germline-derived CDR1 and CDR2 are SGHTA and FQGNSA. V was clipped by 4 bases and J by 1 base, with 5 bases between them. The CDR3 contains 14 residues. The CDR3 region is CASSSTSGANVLTF. The DNA for the CDR3 is TGTGCCAGCAGCTCGACTTCTGGGGCCAACGTCCTGACTTTC.

Of note for this clonotype: A much larger clone differs from this one at a single base, so this may be a read error. The CDR3 carries no conserved terminal phenylalanine or tryptophan, so it likely arises from a read error. The chain combines TRBV7-9 with TRBJ2-7; maybe TRBD2 (5 bases). The V end lost 5 bases, the J end lost 2 bases, and 7 bases lay between the germline ends. The CDR3 loop spans 12 amino acids. CDR1 is SEHNR and CDR2 is FQNEAQ in the germline V gene (reference sequence). CDR3 protein: CASSERAYEQYS. The DNA of the CDR3 is TGTGCCAGCAGCGAGAGGGCCTACGAGCAGTACTCC.

Many counts were recorded for this clonotype. The chain employs TRBV3-1 and TRBJ1-2, with D uncertain. The CDR3 covers 14 residues. V was cut by 1 base and J by 1 base, with 7 bases left in between. Germline V gene sequence: CDR1 LGHDT, CDR2 YNNKEL (reference sequence). The CDR3, as DNA: TGTGCCAGCAGCCAAGCCGGGGTTAACTATGGCTACACCTTC. This encodes CASSQAGVNYGYTF.

There are many counts of this clonotype. The chain is built from TRBV28 and TRBJ2-7, with D maybe TRBD1 (5 bases). The CDR3 totals 17 residues. The V gene's germline CDR1 is MDHEN and CDR2 SYDVKM. Trimming left V 3 bases short and J 0 bases short, with 18 bases between. DNA of the CDR3: TGTGCCAGCAGTTTCAGCCTAACGGACACCAGCTCCTACGAGCAGTACTTC. Its translation: CASSFSLTDTSSYEQYF.

V and J are TRBV2 and TRBJ2-7; 7 bases map to TRBD1. V lost 3 bases to trimming and J lost 5 bases; unmatched junction nucleotides: 7. Germline lookup yields CDR1 SNHLY and CDR2 FYNNEI. CDR3 size: 14 residues. CDR3: CASSDRRDSDEQYF. The CDR3 nucleotides are TGTGCCAGCAGTGACCGCAGGGACAGCGACGAGCAGTACTTC.

V usage is TRBV9 and J usage is TRBJ2-5; D ambiguous. The germline V and J ends were trimmed by 0 bases and 1 base, with 7 bases remaining between them. CDR1 is SGDLS, CDR2 YYNGEE, per germline. The CDR3 is 14 residues long. CDR3 sequence reads: CASSVAGAQETQYF. CDR3 sequence (DNA): TGTGCCAGCAGCGTAGCGGGCGCCCAAGAGACCCAGTACTTC.

Only a few counts were recorded for this clonotype. V usage is TRBV4-1 and J usage is TRBJ2-5, with 11 positions matching TRBD2. Trimming removed 6 bases from V and 5 bases from J; junction bases left unmatched: 5. CDR1 is MGHRA and CDR2 is YSYEKL in the germline V gene. The CDR3 totals 14 residues. DNA for the CDR3: TGCGCCAGCAGGAAACTAGCGGGGGTTGAGACCCAGTACTTC. The encoded protein is CASRKLAGVETQYF.

The chain combines TRBV29-1 with TRBJ1-5; D remains ambiguous. This CDR3 comprises 13 residues. Germline V gene sequence: CDR1 SQVTM, CDR2 ANQGSEA. Between the trimmed V and J ends, which lost 7 bases and 1 base, there was a span of 11 bases. CDR3 region: CSASFGSNQPQHF. CDR3 nucleotides: TGCAGCGCCTCCTTCGGGAGCAATCAGCCCCAGCATTTT.

As concerns this clonotype: The CDR3 end shows no conserved phenylalanine or tryptophan, and so a read error is likely. The chain links TRBV2 to TRBJ1-1, with 7 bases matching TRBD1. The trim removed 0 bases at V and 2 bases at J, leaving 3 bases unmatched. The CDR3 is 15 amino acids. The germline CDR1 and CDR2 sequences are SNHLY and FYNNEI. The DNA of the CDR3 is TGTGCCAGCAGTGAAGCCGGGACAGACAACACTGAAGCTTTCCTT. Translated, it gives CASSEAGTDNTEAFL.

The rearrangement links TRBV6-5 to TRBJ2-4, with D maybe TRBD1 (5 bases). Germline values: CDR1 MNHEY, CDR2 SVGAGI. The ends were cut back, 2 bases at V and 3 bases at J, with 17 bases in the middle. The CDR3 length is 17 residues. CDR3: CASSYDPEVQVKNIQYF. The CDR3 DNA follows: TGTGCCAGCAGTTACGACCCCGAGGTACAGGTCAAAAACATTCAGTACTTC.

The chain combines TRBV19 with TRBJ2-2; D possibly corresponds to TRBD1 (10 bases). The CDR3 runs 15 residues. Germline assignment: CDR1 LNHDA and CDR2 SQIVND (reference sequence). V was clipped by 7 bases and J by 6 bases, with 18 bases between them. The CDR3 loop is CASILAGQGPGELFF. In DNA, the CDR3 is TGTGCCAGTATCCTAGCGGGACAGGGGCCCGGGGAGCTGTTTTTT. Based on the CDR3 plus reference TRBV19 and TRBJ2-2, the full variable domain is DGGITQSPKYLFRKEGQNVTLSCEQNLNHDAMYWYRQDPGQGLRLIYYSQIVNDFQKGDIAEGYSVSREKKESFPLTVTSAQKNPTAFYLCASILAGQGPGELFFGEGSRLTVL.

This clonotype came up many times. This chain uses TRBV9 with TRBJ2-7; either TRBD1 or TRBD2 may fit D (5 bases each). Germline V gene lookup returns CDR1 SGDLS and CDR2 YYNGEE. V gave up 0 bases and J gave up 4 bases, with 17 bases separating them. The CDR3 spans 16 residues. CDR3 sequence reads: CASSVAGTDGIYEQYF. The CDR3 region has the DNA TGTGCCAGCAGCGTAGCAGGGACCGATGGGATTTACGAGCAGTACTTC.

There are many counts of this clonotype. The chain recombines TRBV6-5 with TRBJ1-5; the D gene is possibly TRBD1 (5 bases). The V end was cut by 9 bases, the J end by 5 bases, with 11 bases between. The CDR3 consists of 12 residues. Germline-derived CDR1 and CDR2 are MNHEY and SVGAGI. Written as DNA, the CDR3 is TGTGCCAGTCGGCAGGGCTATCAGCCCCAGCATTTT. This translates into CASRQGYQPQHF.

This clonotype was seen ten or more times. The chain links TRBV7-9 to TRBJ2-5; D is unclear. V lost 5 bases and J lost 9, with 13 bases in between. The CDR3 contains 12 residues. Germline assignment: CDR1 SEHNR and CDR2 FQNEAQ (reference sequence). As DNA, the CDR3 is TGTGCCAGCAGCCTCAATCTTGGGTCCCAGTACTTC. As protein: CASSLNLGSQYF.

In this sample, this clonotype turned up many times. The V and J genes are TRBV4-1 and TRBJ1-2; D unresolved. This CDR3 region has 13 residues. Germline loops: CDR1 MGHRA, CDR2 YSYEKL. V was pared by 5 bases and J by 2 bases, with 9 bases between. The CDR3 coding sequence is TGCGCCAGCAGCGGAGTGGGGAACTATGGCTACACCTTC. Translation: CASSGVGNYGYTF.

This clonotype was recorded at least ten times. This chain connects TRBV15 to TRBJ1-5; D is perhaps TRBD1 (5 bases). Trimming cost V 5 bases and J 7 bases, with 9 bases left between them. Germline V gives CDR1 LNHNV, CDR2 YYDKDF (reference sequence). The CDR3 consists of 12 residues. CDR3 sequence reads: CATSQGEQPQHF. The CDR3 DNA follows: TGTGCCACCAGCCAGGGTGAACAGCCCCAGCATTTT.

The rearrangement links TRBV11-2 to TRBJ2-2, with D perhaps matching TRBD1 (5 bases). V lost 2 bases to trimming and J lost 4 bases, with 11 bases between them. Germline assignment: CDR1 SGHAT and CDR2 FQNNGV. CDR3 length equals 15 residues. In DNA form, the CDR3 reads TGTGCCAGCAGCTTACAGGGTATGGGCACCGGGGAGCTGTTTTTT. Protein: CASSLQGMGTGELFF.

The chain joins TRBV20-1 to TRBJ2-7, with D unresolved. Between the trimmed V and J ends, which lost 1 base and 2 bases, there was a span of 9 bases. This CDR3 is 13 amino acids long. Germline V gives CDR1 DFQATT, CDR2 SNEGSKA (reference sequence). CDR3 DNA sequence: TGCAGTGCTAGAGTTGACCCTCCCTACGAGCAGTACTTC. Translated, it gives CSARVDPPYEQYF.

On this clonotype: With a much larger clone just one base away, this may be a read error. Likely a read error: the CDR3 ends without its conserved phenylalanine or tryptophan. This sequence joins TRBV28 and TRBJ2-5; the D gene is possibly TRBD2 (5 bases). This CDR3 is 14 amino acids long. Germline V gene lookup returns CDR1 MDHEN and CDR2 SYDVKM. V was pared by 3 bases and J by 5 bases, with 13 bases between. Here the CDR3 reads CASSFRGRRETQYL. CDR3 nucleotides: TGTGCCAGCAGTTTTCGCGGGCGGCGGGAGACCCAGTACCTC.